This T cell receptor (beta chain) was captured by sequencing in a study of control samples from healthy donors and cancer patients. Clones were read by immunoSEQ multiplex PCR, and TCRdb kept only the in-frame ones, dropping some. The repertoire holds about 120,000 clones, with around 87% as singletons. CDR1 and CDR2 from the germline V gene are LGHDT and YNNKEL (reference sequence). V lost 5 bases to trimming and J lost 3 bases; unmatched junction nucleotides: 3. This CDR3 has 13 amino acids. The source material was blood. The rearrangement joins TRBV3-1 (or the pseudogene TRBV3-2) to TRBJ1-2; TRBD1 agrees at 7 bases. The source is a man aged 55-75 years in good health. The CDR3 DNA reads TGTGCCAGCAGCGGACAGGTCGACTATGGCTACACCTTC. Its translation is CASSGQVDYGYTF.